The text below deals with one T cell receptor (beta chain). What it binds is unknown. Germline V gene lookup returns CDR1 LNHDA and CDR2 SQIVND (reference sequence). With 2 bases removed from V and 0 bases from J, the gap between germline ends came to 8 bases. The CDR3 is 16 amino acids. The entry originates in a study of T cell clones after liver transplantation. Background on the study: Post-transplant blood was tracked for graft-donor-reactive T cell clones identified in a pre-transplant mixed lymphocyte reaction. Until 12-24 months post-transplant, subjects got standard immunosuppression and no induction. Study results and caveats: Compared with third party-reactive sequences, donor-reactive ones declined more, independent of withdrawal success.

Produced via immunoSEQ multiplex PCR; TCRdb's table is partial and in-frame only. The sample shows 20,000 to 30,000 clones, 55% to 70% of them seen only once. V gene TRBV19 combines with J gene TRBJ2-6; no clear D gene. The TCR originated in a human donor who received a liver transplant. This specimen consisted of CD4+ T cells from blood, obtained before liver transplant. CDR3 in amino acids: CASSIQGGSGANVLTF. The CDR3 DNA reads TGTGCCAGTAGTATACAAGGCGGCTCTGGGGCCAACGTCCTGACTTTC.